The 27 T cell receptor beta chains in this list originate from one sample, sequenced in a study of blood T cell repertoires in COVID-19. Here immunoSEQ multiplex PCR was the method, and the copy in TCRdb shows in-frame clones only, minus some. The table has about 250,000 clones, about 85% seen once. The specimen sequenced was peripheral blood. These receptors came from a man younger than 35 with active or convalescent COVID-19.

This chain connects TRBV19 to TRBJ2-7, with 8 bases matching TRBD1. Germline V gene data show CDR1 as LNHDA and CDR2 as SQIVND (reference sequence). This CDR3 region has 15 residues. Unmatched junction bases numbered 8, after V lost 3 bases and J lost 4 bases. This CDR3 is CASSIGAGGWYEQYF. For the CDR3, the DNA is TGTGCCAGTAGTATCGGAGCAGGGGGCTGGTACGAGCAGTACTTC.

This clone was found a few times. This chain uses TRBV27 with TRBJ1-6, with D unresolved. Germline assignment: CDR1 MNHEY and CDR2 SMNVEV (reference sequence). The CDR3 extends over 13 amino acids. V lost 3 bases and J lost 5, with 5 bases in between. CDR3 sequence: CASSLENNSPLHF. In nucleotides, the CDR3 is TGTGCCAGCAGTTTGGAGAATAATTCACCCCTCCACTTT.

The chain is built from TRBV6-5 and TRBJ2-5; D perhaps matches TRBD2 (6 bases). Trimming left V 7 bases short and J 2 bases short, with 11 bases between. This CDR3 has 13 residues. Germline CDR1 is MNHEY and CDR2 is SVGAGI. The CDR3 coding sequence is TGTGCCAGCACCATGGGGACTCAAGAGACCCAGTACTTC. Its protein is CASTMGTQETQYF.

The CDR3 DNA reads TGTGCCAGCAGCAAACACGACAGCTTGAACACTGAAGCTTTCTTT. As protein: CASSKHDSLNTEAFF. This chain joins TRBV21-1 and TRBJ1-1; TRBD1, as called in the table, went unchecked against the DNA. TRBV21-1 is a pseudogene locus. The CDR3 length is 15 residues.

This clone was counted once. The chain joins TRBV12-5 to TRBJ2-7; perhaps TRBD2 as D (6 bases). The CDR3 consists of 16 residues. The V and J ends lost 1 base and 4 bases respectively, with 17 bases between them. Germline assignment: CDR1 LGHNT and CDR2 FRNRAP. CDR3 bases: TGTGCTAGTGGTTTGGAGCGGGTCGGGTCTGGGTACGAGCAGTACTTC. Translating it yields CASGLERVGSGYEQYF.

The genes are TRBV4-1 and TRBJ2-1, with a tentative D call TRBD2 (6 bases). The V and J ends lost 3 bases and 3 bases respectively, with 15 bases between them. The CDR3 sequence is 16 residues long. Germline loops: CDR1 MGHRA, CDR2 YSYEKL. The CDR3 region has the DNA TGCGCCAGCAGCCAGACACTAGCTACCGACTACAATGAGCAGTTCTTC. Its protein product is CASSQTLATDYNEQFF.

The gene calls are TRBV28 and TRBJ1-2; unclear D gene. Trimming left V 4 bases short and J 0 bases short, with 9 bases between. CDR3 length: 14 amino acids. CDR1 is MDHEN, CDR2 SYDVKM, per germline. As DNA, the CDR3 is TGTGCCAGCAGTTACCAGGCTTCTAACTATGGCTACACCTTC. Residues: CASSYQASNYGYTF.

This chain joins TRBV19 and TRBJ1-2; 8 bases are shared with TRBD1. This CDR3 has 14 residues. Unmatched junction bases numbered 5, after V lost 1 base and J lost 7 bases. Looked up from germline, CDR1 is LNHDA and CDR2 is SQIVND (reference sequence). The CDR3 protein is CASSIGTGFAGYTF. As DNA, the CDR3 is TGTGCCAGTAGTATAGGGACAGGGTTTGCTGGCTACACCTTC.

The chain uses TRBV28 and TRBJ2-5; TRBD1 might be the D (7 bases). The CDR3 has 18 amino acids. Trimming removed 6 bases at V and 0 bases at J, with 23 bases between. Germline CDR1 and CDR2: MDHEN and SYDVKM. This CDR3 reads CASSLRGISGPYQETQYF. The DNA of the CDR3 is TGTGCCAGCAGCCTCAGGGGGATTAGCGGACCTTACCAAGAGACCCAGTACTTC.

This chain joins TRBV4-3 and TRBJ2-7; TRBD2 aligns across 7 bases. V lost 6 bases, J lost 4 bases, and 15 bases stayed unmatched. Germline CDR1 reads LGHNA; CDR2 reads YSLEER. The CDR3 totals 16 residues. CDR3 protein: CASSRTRTRATYEQYF. CDR3 nucleotides: TGCGCCAGCAGTCGTACACGGACTAGGGCAACTTACGAGCAGTACTTC.

V gene TRBV19 combines with J gene TRBJ2-2; tentatively, D is TRBD1 (5 bases). Trimming left V 11 bases short and J 4 bases short, with 17 bases between. There are 14 residues in the CDR3. Looked up from germline, CDR1 is LNHDA and CDR2 is SQIVND (reference sequence). CDR3 nucleotide sequence: TGTGCCGCCAGGGTGAAGGTTTCCACCGGGGAGCTGTTTTTT. The encoded protein is CAARVKVSTGELFF.

J is TRBJ2-7 and V is TRBV11-2; possibly TRBD1 for D (5 bases). V was cut by 4 bases and J by 3 bases, with 10 bases left in between. The CDR3 extends over 13 amino acids. Germline V CDR1 and CDR2: SGHAT, FQNNGV. The CDR3 nucleotides read TGTGCCAGCAGCTCGTCAGGGATCTACGAGCAGTACTTC. This gives the protein CASSSSGIYEQYF.

This sequence joins TRBV11-2 and TRBJ2-1; tentatively, D is TRBD2 (6 bases). V was clipped by 2 bases and J by 12 bases, with 17 bases between them. Germline CDR1 is SGHAT and CDR2 is FQNNGV. This CDR3 is 14 amino acids long. The CDR3 DNA is TGTGCCAGCAGCTTACAGACTAGTTTTGGCGGGCAGTTCTTC. This sequence encodes CASSLQTSFGGQFF.

The chain links TRBV30 to TRBJ2-7, with D hard to call. V gave up 1 base and J gave up 3 bases, with 4 bases separating them. The CDR3 covers 11 residues. Per germline, CDR1 GTSNPN and CDR2 SVGIG (reference sequence). CDR3 coding DNA: TGTGCCTGGAGTGCGAGCTACGAGCAGTACTTC. Protein: CAWSASYEQYF.

V usage is TRBV4-3 and J usage is TRBJ1-5; tentatively, D is TRBD1 (5 bases). Between the trimmed V and J ends, which lost 4 bases and 7 bases, there was a span of 11 bases. Germline CDR1 reads LGHNA; CDR2 reads YSLEER. CDR3 size: 13 residues. The CDR3 coding sequence is TGCGCCAGCAGCCGGTCCAGGGAACAGCCCCAGCATTTT. Amino acid sequence: CASSRSREQPQHF.

This clone is a singleton in its sample. The rearrangement joins TRBV3-1 (or the pseudogene TRBV3-2) to TRBJ2-7; TRBD2 might be the D (7 bases). Germline V gene lookup returns CDR1 LGHDT and CDR2 YNNKEL (reference sequence). V lost 5 bases, J lost 5 bases, and 19 bases lay in between. CDR3 length: 15 amino acids. The CDR3 spells CASSAHGGRSDEQYF. Written as DNA, the CDR3 is TGTGCCAGCAGCGCCCACGGGGGGCGAAGCGACGAGCAGTACTTC.

The V gene is TRBV9, the J gene TRBJ1-2, with D perhaps TRBD1 (6 bases). V lost 0 bases and J 2 bases, leaving 11 bases between the germline ends. Looked up from germline, CDR1 is SGDLS and CDR2 is YYNGEE. CDR3 length: 15 residues. The CDR3 DNA sequence: TGTGCCAGCAGCGTAGGGTCCGGGACAAACTATGGCTACACCTTC. It encodes CASSVGSGTNYGYTF. The complete variable domain, with remaining parts taken from reference TRBV9 and TRBJ1-2, reads DSGVTQTPKHLITATGQRVTLRCSPRSGDLSVYWYQQSLDQGLQFLIQYYNGEERAKGNILERFSAQQFPDLHSELNLSSLELGDSALYFCASSVGSGTNYGYTFGSGTRLTVV.

The chain uses TRBV19 and TRBJ2-5, with 9 bases aligning to TRBD1. This CDR3 region has 15 residues. Germline loops: CDR1 LNHDA, CDR2 SQIVND (reference sequence). V lost 3 bases, J lost 5 bases, and 7 bases stayed unmatched. The CDR3 reads CASSIPGQGWETQYF. In DNA form, the CDR3 reads TGTGCCAGTAGTATTCCGGGACAGGGTTGGGAGACCCAGTACTTC.

The chain links TRBV28 to TRBJ2-1; 11 bases align to TRBD2. V trimming: 5 bases; J trimming: 7 bases; junction bases outside the gene matches: 10. The germline V gene has CDR1 MDHEN and CDR2 SYDVKM. The CDR3 has 16 amino acids. The CDR3 loop reads CASSPQTGLAVNEQFF. The CDR3 DNA reads as TGTGCCAGCAGTCCCCAGACGGGACTAGCGGTAAATGAGCAGTTCTTC.

The table lists this clone with a count of one. Other DNA sequences from this sample encode an identical CDR3 as well. The chain joins TRBV9 to TRBJ1-5; 7 bases line up with TRBD1. Trimming cost V 0 bases and J 6 bases; bases outside gene matches: 6. The germline V gene has CDR1 SGDLS and CDR2 YYNGEE. The CDR3 spans 15 residues. CDR3 sequence (DNA): TGTGCCAGCAGCGTAGATGGCCAGGGGGGTCAGCCCCAGCATTTT. Protein: CASSVDGQGGQPQHF.

The chain recombines TRBV27 with TRBJ1-6, with TRBD1 matching 9 bases. Looked up from germline, CDR1 is MNHEY and CDR2 is SMNVEV (reference sequence). V trimming: 5 bases; J trimming: 7 bases; junction bases outside the gene matches: 3. This CDR3 is built from 14 residues. This chain's CDR3 is CASSRGQGNSPLHF. The CDR3 DNA is TGTGCCAGCAGTCGGGGACAGGGAAATTCACCCCTCCACTTT.

The V and J genes are TRBV6-2 or TRBV6-3 and TRBJ2-7; no reliable D call. The CDR3 runs to 14 residues. V dropped 0 bases and J dropped 5 bases, with 11 bases sitting between them. Per germline, CDR1 MNHEY and CDR2 SVGEGT. The CDR3 DNA reads as TGTGCCAGCAGTTACTCGGAGTTTTTAGACGAGCAGTACTTC. Protein product: CASSYSEFLDEQYF.

The chain uses TRBV7-8 and TRBJ1-1; D gene ambiguous. Trimming removed 0 bases from V and 3 bases from J, with 11 bases in between. Germline CDR1 and CDR2: SGHVS and FQNEAQ. The CDR3 spans 15 residues. The CDR3 DNA reads as TGTGCCAGCAGCTTAGCGTCGGGTATGGACACTGAAGCTTTCTTT. Amino acids: CASSLASGMDTEAFF.

The rearrangement uses TRBV19 and TRBJ2-2; 7 nucleotides agree with TRBD1. The germline V gene has CDR1 LNHDA and CDR2 SQIVND (reference sequence). CDR3 length equals 15 residues. V lost 1 base and J lost 3; bases outside the gene matches: 2. CDR3 coding DNA: TGTGCCAGTAGTATAGGGGACAGATACACCGGGGAGCTGTTTTTT. It yields the protein CASSIGDRYTGELFF. The full variable domain, rest sourced from reference TRBV19 and TRBJ2-2, is DGGITQSPKYLFRKEGQNVTLSCEQNLNHDAMYWYRQDPGQGLRLIYYSQIVNDFQKGDIAEGYSVSREKKESFPLTVTSAQKNPTAFYLCASSIGDRYTGELFFGEGSRLTVL.

The rearrangement links TRBV5-1 to TRBJ2-7, with TRBD1 as a possible D gene (6 bases). The germline V and J ends were trimmed by 7 bases and 0 bases, with 14 bases remaining between them. Germline V gene lookup returns CDR1 SGHRS and CDR2 YFSETQ. The CDR3 loop spans 14 amino acids. CDR3 region: CASGTTGNSYEQYF. The CDR3 DNA follows: TGCGCCAGCGGGACCACAGGGAACTCCTACGAGCAGTACTTC. Full variable domain (outside the CDR3, taken from reference TRBV5-1 and TRBJ2-7): KAGVTQTPRYLIKTRGQQVTLSCSPISGHRSVSWYQQTPGQGLQFLFEYFSETQRNKGNFPGRFSGRQFSNSRSEMNVSTLELGDSALYLCASGTTGNSYEQYFGPGTRLTVT.

V gene TRBV7-2 combines with J gene TRBJ2-7; 8 positions match TRBD1. The trim removed 5 bases at V and 3 bases at J, leaving 6 bases unmatched. The CDR3 has 14 residues. The germline V gene encodes CDR1 SGHTA and CDR2 FQGNSA. In DNA form, the CDR3 reads TGTGCCAGCAGCACCGGGACAGGCTTCTACGAGCAGTACTTC. As protein: CASSTGTGFYEQYF.

The chain has TRBV9 and TRBJ2-7; 8 nucleotides agree with TRBD2. V gave up 3 bases and J gave up 2 bases; unmatched junction bases: 4. The CDR3 is 14 residues long. Germline lookup yields CDR1 SGDLS and CDR2 YYNGEE. The CDR3 bases are TGTGCCAGCAGCGGTAGCGGGGCCCCCTACGAGCAGTACTTC. Translating it yields CASSGSGAPYEQYF.